The rows below give T cell receptor beta chains drawn from one sample of a study of blood T cell repertoires in COVID-19. Repertoires were generated with immunoSEQ multiplex PCR, while TCRdb's copy carries only in-frame clones and drops some. The repertoire has roughly 330,000 clones, 70% to 90% of them found once; the top ten carry under 5%. Sequenced sample: peripheral blood. These receptors originate from a woman aged 45-59 years with active or convalescent COVID-19. CDR3s include the opening cysteine and the closing phenylalanine or tryptophan. Fields, in order: CDR3 length, clone size, J gene, V gene, D gene, CDR3 DNA, CDR3 protein. D genes are given only for firm matches. For some rows the clone size is stated as once, few or many, or as a class when expanded; others skip it.

16 few TRBJ2-1 TRBV7-9 NA TGTGCCAGCAGCACGGAGGGCCTAGCTGAGATCTATGAGCAGTTCTTC CASSTEGLAEIYEQFF
14 once TRBJ1-2 TRBV5-6 TRBD1 TGTGCCAGCAGCCCTACGGACAGGGACTATGGCTACACCTTC CASSPTDRDYGYTF
15 NA TRBJ1-5 TRBV30 TRBD1 TGTGCCTGGAGTTATGACAGGGGTAGCAATCAGCCCCAGCATTTT CAWSYDRGSNQPQHF
15 NA TRBJ1-5 TRBV27 NA TGTGCCAGCAGTATTGGCCCGAATAGCAATCAGCCCCAGCATTTT CASSIGPNSNQPQHF
17 NA TRBJ2-5 TRBV28 TRBD2 TGTGCCAGCAGTTGGGGACTAGCGGGAGGGCCGGGGGAGACCCAGTACTTC CASSWGLAGGPGETQYF
16 NA TRBJ1-1 TRBV5-1 TRBD1 TGCGCCAGCAGCTCATCGACAGGGGCAAGCAGGACTGAAGCTTTCTTT CASSSSTGASRTEAFF
15 NA TRBJ2-5 TRBV27 NA TGTGCCAGCAGTTCACGGGGGTTAACTCAAGAGACCCAGTACTTC CASSSRGLTQETQYF
17 few TRBJ2-1 TRBV5-6 TRBD2 TGTGCCAGCAGCAACCCCCCACAGCGGGGGGCCCCAAATGAGCAGTTCTTC CASSNPPQRGAPNEQFF
11 NA TRBJ2-5 TRBV6-5 NA TGTGCCAGCAGCACCGGGTCGGGGGAGTACTTC CASSTGSGEYF
13 NA TRBJ1-1 TRBV7-2 NA TGTGCCAGCAGTCAGCAGGAGAACACTGAAGCTTTCTTT CASSQQENTEAFF
14 NA TRBJ2-7 TRBV19 NA TGTGCCAGTAGTGTTCGGGTCTACCCGTACGAGCAGTACTTC CASSVRVYPYEQYF
15 NA TRBJ1-1 TRBV15 NA TGTGCCACCAGCAGAGATAGGGGTCGGAACACTGAAGCTTTCTTT CATSRDRGRNTEAFF
12 NA TRBJ2-1 TRBV2 NA TGTGCCAGCAGAGGGGATTCCAATGAGCAGTTCTTC CASRGDSNEQFF
15 NA TRBJ1-3 TRBV19 NA TGTGCCAGTAGTCCATCCCTCTGGACAGGAAACACCATATATTTT CASSPSLWTGNTIYF
15 once TRBJ1-4 TRBV10-3 NA TGTGCCACCAGTCCCCTACTGGAGACTAATGAAAAACTGTTTTTT CATSPLLETNEKLFF
16 NA TRBJ2-3 TRBV29-1 TRBD2 TGCAGCGTTGAAGAAGGACTAGCGGGGTTCACAGATACGCAGTATTTT CSVEEGLAGFTDTQYF
15 NA TRBJ1-4 TRBV5-4 NA TGTGCCAGCAGCTTGAAAACGGGGTCGGATGAAAAACTGTTTTTT CASSLKTGSDEKLFF
13 NA TRBJ1-2 TRBV5-4 NA TGTGCCAGCAGCTTGGAGTGGGGGGGTGGCTACACCTTC CASSLEWGGGYTF
14 NA TRBJ1-2 TRBV10-3 NA TGTGCCATCAGATTGACCGACAGCATCTATGGCTACACCTTC CAIRLTDSIYGYTF
14 NA TRBJ2-3 TRBV10-3 NA TGTGCCATCCGAGGGACTTTGGGCACAGATACGCAGTATTTT CAIRGTLGTDTQYF
13 NA TRBJ1-2 TRBV30 TRBD1 TGTGCCTGGCACCGGGACAGGCCGCGGGGCTACACCTTC CAWHRDRPRGYTF
16 NA TRBJ2-7 TRBV27 NA TGTGCCAGCAGTTTAAGGCCGTGGCAGGGGCCCTACGAGCAGTACTTC CASSLRPWQGPYEQYF
14 NA TRBJ2-1 TRBV7-9 NA TGTGCCAGCAACCCCCAGACAGGCGACGATGAGCAGTTCTTC CASNPQTGDDEQFF
15 NA TRBJ2-1 TRBV18 NA TGTGCCAGCTCACCACTAACGGGATGGGGCAATGAGCAGTTCTTC CASSPLTGWGNEQFF
13 NA TRBJ1-1 TRBV7-9 NA TGTGCCAGCAGCTTTAAAGGGGCCACTGAAGCTTTCTTT CASSFKGATEAFF
16 NA TRBJ1-6 TRBV5-4 NA TGTGCCAGCAGCTTGGTGGGGCAGGGCATCAATTCACCCCTCCACTTT CASSLVGQGINSPLHF
13 NA TRBJ2-5 TRBV27 TRBD1 TGTGCCAGCGGACAGGGGGCAGAAGAGACCCAGTACTTC CASGQGAEETQYF
14 NA TRBJ2-7 TRBV28 TRBD1 TGTGCCAGCAGCCGGACAGGGGACCCCTACGAGCAGTACTTC CASSRTGDPYEQYF
15 NA TRBJ1-6 TRBV25-1 NA TGTGCCAGCAGTGAAGGAGGTAGACTGAATTCACCCCTCCACTTT CASSEGGRLNSPLHF
16 NA TRBJ2-3 TRBV7-6 TRBD1 TGTGCCAGCAGCTTAACTCGGACAGGGGGGACAGATACGCAGTATTTT CASSLTRTGGTDTQYF
14 NA TRBJ2-5 TRBV30 NA TGTGCCTGGAGCAAGAGCGAGCGGGAAGAGACCCAGTACTTC CAWSKSEREETQYF
14 NA TRBJ2-7 TRBV28 NA TGTGCCAGCAGTCCCGGGAGTAACTCCTACGAGCAGTACTTC CASSPGSNSYEQYF
18 NA TRBJ2-3 TRBV19 TRBD2 TGTGCCAGTAGTAGACTAGCGGGGGGCCTTACTAGCACAGATACGCAGTATTTT CASSRLAGGLTSTDTQYF
17 NA TRBJ1-5 TRBV4-2 NA TGTGCCAGCAGCCAAGACCCGGGTGCCAGGGCAGGCCAGCCCCAGCATTTT CASSQDPGARAGQPQHF
18 NA TRBJ2-1 TRBV14 TRBD2 TGTGCCAGCAGCCACGGACTAGCGGGAGGGCTCCTCTACAATGAGCAGTTCTTC CASSHGLAGGLLYNEQFF
17 NA TRBJ2-1 TRBV5-1 TRBD2 TGCGCCAGCAGCCGGGGGTCCGGGGGGAACTCCTACAATGAGCAGTTCTTC CASSRGSGGNSYNEQFF
15 once TRBJ2-1 TRBV3-1/TRBV3-2 TRBD2 TGTGCCAGCAGCCTAGGACTAGCGGGAGTCGATGAGCAGTTCTTC CASSLGLAGVDEQFF
14 few TRBJ1-1 TRBV4-1 NA TGCGCCAGCAGCCCTCGAGGGGGACCCCTTGAAGCTTTCTTT CASSPRGGPLEAFF
14 NA TRBJ1-2 TRBV15 NA TGTGCCACCAGCAGAGATCGGACAGAGATTGGCTACACCTTC CATSRDRTEIGYTF
17 NA TRBJ1-6 TRBV28 NA TGTGCCAGCAGTTTATTGAGAGGAGGAGACTATAATTCACCCCTCCACTTT CASSLLRGGDYNSPLHF
17 NA TRBJ2-3 TRBV5-1 TRBD1 TGCGCCAGCAGCTTCGGGAAGACAGGGGGCGGCGCAGATACGCAGTATTTT CASSFGKTGGGADTQYF
14 NA TRBJ2-7 TRBV19 NA TGTGCCAGTAGTGTGGGACACCACTCCTACGAGCAGTACTTC CASSVGHHSYEQYF
15 once TRBJ1-5 TRBV6-6 TRBD1 TGTGCCAGCATTCTTACACCGACAGGGGATCAGCCCCAGCATTTT CASILTPTGDQPQHF
15 NA TRBJ2-3 TRBV5-1 TRBD1 TGCGCCAGCAGCTCCAGGGGGTTGGGCACAGATACGCAGTATTTT CASSSRGLGTDTQYF
13 NA TRBJ1-2 TRBV3-1/TRBV3-2 TRBD1 TGTGCCAGCAGCCCGGACAGGTACTATGGCTACACCTTC CASSPDRYYGYTF
15 NA TRBJ1-2 TRBV7-9 TRBD1 TGTGCCAGCAGCTTAGCGGGGGCAGGGGGCTATGGCTACACCTTC CASSLAGAGGYGYTF
17 NA TRBJ2-2 TRBV19 TRBD1 TGTGCCAGTAGTACCCTCGGACAGGGGGCGAACACCGGGGAGCTGTTTTTT CASSTLGQGANTGELFF
14 NA TRBJ2-1 TRBV18 TRBD1 TGTGCCAGCTCTCCACCGGGACAGAGAAATGAGCAGTTCTTC CASSPPGQRNEQFF
16 NA TRBJ2-7 TRBV9 NA TGTGCCAGCAGCGTAAGCGAGAGCCCCTTACTCTACGAGCAGTACTTC CASSVSESPLLYEQYF
13 NA TRBJ1-2 TRBV19 TRBD1 TGTGCCAGTAGTATAACAGGGGACGGTGGCTACACCTTC CASSITGDGGYTF
18 NA TRBJ2-2 TRBV28 TRBD2 TGTGCCTCCCAACCTCCTAGCGGGAGTACAGGGAACACCGGGGAGCTGTTTTTT CASQPPSGSTGNTGELFF
15 NA TRBJ1-2 TRBV6-6 NA TGTGCCAGCAGTGGGCTGTCAGGACAAAACTATGGCTACACCTTC CASSGLSGQNYGYTF